This TCR beta chain was documented in a study of shared clonotypes between healthy human individuals. The method was immunoSEQ multiplex PCR; TCRdb's version includes in-frame clones alone and lacks a portion of them. The sample has about 2.3 million clones, 85% to 95% seen once. The germline V gene encodes CDR1 MDHEN and CDR2 SYDVKM. This CDR3 spans 15 amino acids. Trimming pared 3 bases from V and 0 bases from J, leaving 9 bases between. The chain carries TRBV28 and TRBJ2-4; D is unclear. The sequenced material came from naive CD4+ T cells from PBMCs. As to subset: CD45RA+ positively selected. The source of this sequence is a man aged 18 to 29 in good health. Some clones in this sample may be carry-over from other donors' samples. CDR3 sequence (DNA): TGTGCCAGCAGTTTTTGGGAAGCAGCCAAAAACATTCAGTACTTC. It is translated as CASSFWEAAKNIQYF.